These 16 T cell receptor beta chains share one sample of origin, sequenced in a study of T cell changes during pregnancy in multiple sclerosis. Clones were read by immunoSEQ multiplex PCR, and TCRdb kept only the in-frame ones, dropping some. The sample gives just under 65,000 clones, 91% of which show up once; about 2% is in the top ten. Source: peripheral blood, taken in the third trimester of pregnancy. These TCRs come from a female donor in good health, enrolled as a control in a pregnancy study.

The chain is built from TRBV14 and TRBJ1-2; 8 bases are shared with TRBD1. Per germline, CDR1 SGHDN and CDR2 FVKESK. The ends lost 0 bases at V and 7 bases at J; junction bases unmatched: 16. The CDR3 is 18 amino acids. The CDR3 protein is CASSQDRDWTGTGGGYTF. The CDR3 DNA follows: TGTGCCAGCAGCCAAGATCGAGACTGGACAGGGACAGGAGGTGGCTACACCTTC.

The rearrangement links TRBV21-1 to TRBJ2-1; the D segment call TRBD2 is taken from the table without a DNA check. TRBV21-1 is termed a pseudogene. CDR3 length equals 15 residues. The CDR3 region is CASSKVWLADNEQFF. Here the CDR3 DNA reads TGTGCCAGCAGCAAAGTCTGGCTAGCGGATAATGAGCAGTTCTTC.

The CDR3 spells CATSREYPKSGEKLFF. The CDR3 DNA reads as TGTGCCACCAGCAGAGAGTATCCCAAGTCCGGTGAAAAACTGTTTTTT. V is TRBV15 and J is TRBJ1-4, with D uncertain. Germline V CDR1 and CDR2: LNHNV, YYDKDF (reference sequence). V was pared by 0 bases and J by 7 bases, with 15 bases between. CDR3 size: 16 residues.

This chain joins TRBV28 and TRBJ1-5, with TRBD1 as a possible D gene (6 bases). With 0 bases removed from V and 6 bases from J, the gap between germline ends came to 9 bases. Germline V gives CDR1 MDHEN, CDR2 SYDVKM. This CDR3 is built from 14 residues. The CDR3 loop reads CASSLWDSGQPQHF. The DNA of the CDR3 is TGTGCCAGCAGTTTATGGGACAGTGGTCAGCCCCAGCATTTT.

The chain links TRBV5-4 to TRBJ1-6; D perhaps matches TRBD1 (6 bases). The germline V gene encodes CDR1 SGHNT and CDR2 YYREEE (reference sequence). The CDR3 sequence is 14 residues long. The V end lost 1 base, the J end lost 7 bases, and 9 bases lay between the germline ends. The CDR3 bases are TGTGCCAGCAGCTTGACAGGGCGGAATTCACCCCTCCACTTT. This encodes CASSLTGRNSPLHF.

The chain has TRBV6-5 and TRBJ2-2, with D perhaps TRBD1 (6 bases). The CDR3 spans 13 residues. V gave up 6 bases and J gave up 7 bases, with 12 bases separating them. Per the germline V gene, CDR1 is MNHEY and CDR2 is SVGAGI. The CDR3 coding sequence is TGTGCCAGCAGCCCCAGGGGCGGCGGGGAGCTGTTTTTT. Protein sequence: CASSPRGGGELFF.

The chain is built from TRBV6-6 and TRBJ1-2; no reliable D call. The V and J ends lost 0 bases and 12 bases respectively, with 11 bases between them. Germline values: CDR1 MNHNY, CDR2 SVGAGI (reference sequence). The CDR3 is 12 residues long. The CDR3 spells CASSYSSGEDTF. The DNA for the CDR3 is TGTGCCAGCAGTTACTCGAGTGGCGAGGACACCTTC.

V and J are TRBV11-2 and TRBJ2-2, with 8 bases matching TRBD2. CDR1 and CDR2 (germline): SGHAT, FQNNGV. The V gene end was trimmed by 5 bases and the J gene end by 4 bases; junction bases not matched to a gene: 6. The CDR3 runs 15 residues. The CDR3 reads CASSPLAGSTGELFF. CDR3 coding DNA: TGTGCCAGCAGCCCTTTAGCGGGATCCACCGGGGAGCTGTTTTTT.

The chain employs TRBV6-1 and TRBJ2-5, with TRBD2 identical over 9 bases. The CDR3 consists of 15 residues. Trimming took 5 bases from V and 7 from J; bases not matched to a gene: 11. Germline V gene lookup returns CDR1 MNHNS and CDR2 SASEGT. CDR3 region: CASSPGTSPPGTQYF. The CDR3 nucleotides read TGTGCCAGCAGTCCTGGGACTAGCCCACCGGGGACCCAGTACTTC.

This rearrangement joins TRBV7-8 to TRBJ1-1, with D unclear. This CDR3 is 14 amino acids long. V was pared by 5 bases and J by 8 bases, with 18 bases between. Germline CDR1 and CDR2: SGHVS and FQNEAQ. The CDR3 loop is CASSPNGVVPEAFF. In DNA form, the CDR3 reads TGTGCCAGCAGCCCCAACGGGGTAGTCCCAGAAGCTTTCTTT.

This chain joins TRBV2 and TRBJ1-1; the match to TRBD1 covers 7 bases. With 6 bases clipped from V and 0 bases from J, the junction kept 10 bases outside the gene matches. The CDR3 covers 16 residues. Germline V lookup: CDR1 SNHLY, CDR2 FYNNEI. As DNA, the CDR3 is TGTGCCAGCAGCCGGATTCGGACAGGAATGAACACTGAAGCTTTCTTT. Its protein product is CASSRIRTGMNTEAFF.

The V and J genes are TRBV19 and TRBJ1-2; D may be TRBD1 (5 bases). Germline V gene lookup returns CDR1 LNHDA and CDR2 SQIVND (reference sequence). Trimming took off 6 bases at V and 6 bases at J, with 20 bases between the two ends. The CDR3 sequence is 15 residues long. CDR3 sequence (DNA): TGTGCCAGTAGGTATATGGGCAGGGAGGAGCATGGCTACACCTTC. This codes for CASRYMGREEHGYTF.

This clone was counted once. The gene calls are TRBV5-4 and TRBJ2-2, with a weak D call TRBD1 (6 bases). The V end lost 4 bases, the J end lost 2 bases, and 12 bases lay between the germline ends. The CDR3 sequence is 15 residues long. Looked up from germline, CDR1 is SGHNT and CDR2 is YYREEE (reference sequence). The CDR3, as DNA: TGTGCCAGCAGCCTGGCAGGGGCAAACACCGGGGAGCTGTTTTTT. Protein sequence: CASSLAGANTGELFF.

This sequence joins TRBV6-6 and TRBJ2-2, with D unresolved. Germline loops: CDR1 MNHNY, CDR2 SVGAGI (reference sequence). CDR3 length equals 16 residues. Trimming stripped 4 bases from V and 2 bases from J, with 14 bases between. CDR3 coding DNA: TGTGCCAGCAGTTCCAGGCGTACAGACAACACCGGGGAGCTGTTTTTT. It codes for CASSSRRTDNTGELFF.

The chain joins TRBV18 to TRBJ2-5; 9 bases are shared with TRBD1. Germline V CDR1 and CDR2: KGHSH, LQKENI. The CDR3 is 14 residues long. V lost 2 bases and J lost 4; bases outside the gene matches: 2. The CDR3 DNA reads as TGTGCCAGCTCACCAGGACAGGGGAGAGAGACCCAGTACTTC. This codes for CASSPGQGRETQYF.

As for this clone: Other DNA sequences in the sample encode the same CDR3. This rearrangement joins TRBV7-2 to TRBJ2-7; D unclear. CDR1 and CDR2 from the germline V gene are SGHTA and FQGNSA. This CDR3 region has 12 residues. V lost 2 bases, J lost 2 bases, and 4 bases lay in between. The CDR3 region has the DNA TGTGCCAGCAGCTTACCCACCTACGAGCAGTACTTC. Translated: CASSLPTYEQYF. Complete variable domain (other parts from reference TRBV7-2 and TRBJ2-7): GAGVSQSPSNKVTEKGKDVELRCDPISGHTALYWYRQSLGQGLEFLIYFQGNSAPDKSGLPSDRFSAERTGGSVSTLTIQRTQQEDSAVYLCASSLPTYEQYFGPGTRLTVT.